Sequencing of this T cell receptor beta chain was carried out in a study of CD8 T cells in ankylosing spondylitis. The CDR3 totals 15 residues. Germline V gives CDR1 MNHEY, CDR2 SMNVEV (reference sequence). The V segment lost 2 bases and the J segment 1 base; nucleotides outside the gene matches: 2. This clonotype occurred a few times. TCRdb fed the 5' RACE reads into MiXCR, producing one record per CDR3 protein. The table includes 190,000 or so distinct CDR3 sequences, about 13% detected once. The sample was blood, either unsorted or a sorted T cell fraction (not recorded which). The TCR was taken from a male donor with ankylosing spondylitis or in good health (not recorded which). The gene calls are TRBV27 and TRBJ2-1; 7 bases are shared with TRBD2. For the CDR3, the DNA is TGTGCCAGCAGTTTAGCGGGGGTTTCCTACAATGAGCAGTTCTTC. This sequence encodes CASSLAGVSYNEQFF.